This T cell receptor (beta chain) originates from a study of blood T cell repertoires in COVID-19. Study summary: Nucleic acid was either cDNA or gDNA, and it came from T cells, B-cell-depleted T cells, or PBMCs.

This CDR3 comprises 17 residues. Germline trimming cut 1 base from V and 5 bases from J; bases unmatched to any gene: 12. Per germline, CDR1 MDHEN and CDR2 SYDVKM. As originally analysed: Estimation of nucleated cell counts relied on the amplification of reference gene primers. The table came from immunoSEQ multiplex PCR; TCRdb's copy has only in-frame clones and leaves some out. Clone size and the V and J calls come from that table; the DNA yielded D and trimming. The table records over 300,000 clones, 70% to 90% of them present only once. The clonotype was recovered from a man aged 40-50 years with acute or convalescent COVID-19. The sequencing input was peripheral blood. This chain connects TRBV28 to TRBJ2-7; 9 bases are a match to TRBD2. CDR3 coding DNA: TGTGCCAGCAGTTTATTATTGTTGGCGGGAGGGCCCCACGAGCAGTACTTC. Translating it yields CASSLLLLAGGPHEQYF.